The next 21 T cell receptor beta chains were all read from a single sample in a study of T cells after yellow fever vaccination. TCRdb ran MiXCR on the 5' RACE reads and lists one entry per CDR3 protein. Of about 320,000 distinct CDR3 sequences in the sample, approximately 12% are singletons; the top ten hold 3.2%. Specimen: CD4+ T cells sorted from PBMCs, collected 15 days after the yellow fever booster vaccination. Source of these receptors: a man aged 18 to 30 who received the YFV17D yellow fever vaccine.

This clonotype was counted only a few times. The chain is built from TRBV12-3 or TRBV12-4 and TRBJ2-7, with 10 bases fitting TRBD1. This CDR3 is 14 amino acids long. V lost 6 bases and J lost 6; bases outside the gene matches: 8. Here the CDR3 DNA reads TGTGCCAGCAGCCCAGACAGGGGGCCTGCCGAGCAGTACTTC. This sequence encodes CASSPDRGPAEQYF.

V usage is TRBV6-5 and J usage is TRBJ2-3; D is undetermined. Germline V gene sequence: CDR1 MNHEY, CDR2 SVGAGI. The CDR3 has 13 residues. Trimming took off 8 bases at V and 3 bases at J, with 12 bases between the two ends. The DNA of the CDR3 is TGTGCCAGCCTGGACCCTGGGACAGATACGCAGTATTTT. Protein product: CASLDPGTDTQYF.

This chain uses TRBV5-1 with TRBJ1-5; TRBD1 agrees at 7 bases. This CDR3 region has 15 residues. Germline trimming cut 0 bases from V and 3 bases from J; bases unmatched to any gene: 3. Germline CDR1 reads SGHRS; CDR2 reads YFSETQ. The DNA for the CDR3 is TGCGCCAGCAGCTTGGACAGGGGAGACAATCAGCCCCAGCATTTT. Amino acid sequence: CASSLDRGDNQPQHF.

The chain employs TRBV20-1 and TRBJ2-2; D gene unclear. The CDR3 loop spans 11 amino acids. Between the trimmed V and J ends, which lost 6 bases and 2 bases, there was a span of 4 bases. The germline V gene has CDR1 DFQATT and CDR2 SNEGSKA (reference sequence). The CDR3 reads CSATNTGELFF. The CDR3, as DNA: TGCAGTGCCACTAACACCGGGGAGCTGTTTTTT.

In its sample, this clonotype was seen a few times. J is TRBJ1-1 and V is TRBV5-4; the D is unclear. Germline values: CDR1 SGHNT, CDR2 YYREEE (reference sequence). The germline V and J ends were trimmed by 2 bases and 8 bases, with 16 bases remaining between them. The CDR3 extends over 14 amino acids. In DNA, the CDR3 is TGTGCCAGCAGCTTTACGCAGGCCCTGAACGAAGCTTTCTTT. Protein sequence: CASSFTQALNEAFF.

The V call is TRBV18, the J call TRBJ1-6; D is uncertain. The germline V and J ends were trimmed by 3 bases and 10 bases, with 19 bases remaining between them. The CDR3 length is 16 residues. The germline CDR1 and CDR2 sequences are KGHSH and LQKENI. The CDR3 here is CASSPLTVDLGSPLHF. Here the CDR3 DNA reads TGTGCCAGCTCACCCCTCACAGTTGATTTGGGATCACCCCTCCACTTT.

The chain links TRBV7-2 to TRBJ2-7; 7 nucleotides align to TRBD2. Germline lookup yields CDR1 SGHTA and CDR2 FQGNSA. The CDR3 has 16 amino acids. Trimming at V came to 5 bases and at J to 2 bases, leaving 12 bases not matched to a gene. The CDR3 loop is CASSLGPKSGTYEQYV. CDR3 in DNA: TGTGCCAGCAGCCTTGGGCCCAAAAGCGGGACCTACGAGCAGTACGTC.

This sequence joins TRBV9 and TRBJ1-2; 11 bases fit TRBD1. J lost 2 bases, V lost 4 bases, and 7 bases had no gene match. This CDR3 is built from 16 residues. Germline V gene sequence: CDR1 SGDLS, CDR2 YYNGEE. The CDR3 DNA reads as TGTGCCAGCAGCCCGACCGGACAGGGGGCGAACTATGGCTACACCTTC. It yields the protein CASSPTGQGANYGYTF.

This clonotype was picked up a small number of times. This chain uses TRBV7-9 with TRBJ1-1, with 7 nucleotides matching TRBD1. V shed 8 bases and J 7 bases; nucleotides not matched to a gene: 13. The germline CDR1 and CDR2 sequences are SEHNR and FQNEAQ (reference sequence). The CDR3 runs 14 residues. The CDR3 is CASQTGGGVNEAFF. The CDR3 DNA reads as TGTGCCAGCCAGACCGGAGGGGGCGTGAATGAAGCTTTCTTT.

In this sample, this clonotype turned up a few times. The gene calls are TRBV29-1 and TRBJ1-1; no clear D. V lost 7 bases and J lost 1, with 16 bases in between. Germline V lookup: CDR1 SQVTM, CDR2 ANQGSEA. The length of the CDR3 is 14 residues. CDR3 sequence: CSAKERWWNTEAFF. CDR3 sequence (DNA): TGCAGCGCCAAGGAAAGGTGGTGGAACACTGAAGCTTTCTTT. The whole variable domain, remainder taken from reference TRBV29-1 and TRBJ1-1, is SAVISQKPSRDICQRGTSLTIQCQVDSQVTMMFWYRQQPGQSLTLIATANQGSEATYESGFVIDKFPISRPNLTFSTLTVSNMSPEDSSIYLCSAKERWWNTEAFFGQGTRLTVV.

A few counts support this clonotype. The CDR3: CAGGTSGGAMQFF. The DNA of the CDR3 is TGTGCCGGCGGGACTAGCGGGGGGGCCATGCAGTTCTTC. V gene TRBV2 combines with J gene TRBJ2-1; 16 bases are shared with TRBD2. The CDR3 runs 13 residues. Trimming cost V 11 bases and J 12 bases; bases outside gene matches: 7. Germline-derived CDR1 and CDR2 are SNHLY and FYNNEI.

This chain connects TRBV6-5 to TRBJ1-2; TRBD1 agrees at 8 bases. With 7 bases clipped from V and 2 bases from J, the junction kept 12 bases outside the gene matches. Looked up from germline, CDR1 is MNHEY and CDR2 is SVGAGI. This CDR3 contains 16 residues. The CDR3 protein is CASTYSGGEGNYGYTF. CDR3 nucleotide sequence: TGTGCCAGCACCTACTCAGGGGGCGAGGGAAACTATGGCTACACCTTC.

This clonotype occurred a few times. The chain is built from TRBV30 and TRBJ2-3; TRBD1 is a possible D gene (5 bases). Trimming removed 1 base from V and 7 bases from J, with 15 bases in between. The length of the CDR3 is 14 residues. Per germline, CDR1 GTSNPN and CDR2 SVGIG (reference sequence). CDR3 amino acids: CAWSEGNMGNTQYF. The CDR3 nucleotides are TGTGCCTGGAGTGAGGGGAATATGGGAAATACGCAGTATTTT.

V is TRBV23-1 and J is TRBJ2-7; D could derive from TRBD1 or TRBD2 (6 bases each). TRBV23-1 is treated as an ORF (open reading frame) with a function not yet certain. Trimming shortened V by 1 base and J by 2 bases, and 15 bases separated the two germline ends. The CDR3 consists of 16 residues. CDR3 coding DNA: TGCGCCAGCAGTCAATGGGGGGCGGCAGGGCCCTACGAGCAGTACGTC. It codes for CASSQWGAAGPYEQYV.

This chain joins TRBV5-8 and TRBJ2-2, with 9 bases aligning to TRBD1. V shed 4 bases and J 6 bases; nucleotides not matched to a gene: 7. This CDR3 is 15 amino acids long. Germline V lookup: CDR1 SGHTS, CDR2 YDEGEE. The CDR3 sequence is CASSIGQGKPGELFF. CDR3 nucleotides: TGTGCCAGCAGCATCGGACAGGGGAAGCCCGGGGAGCTGTTTTTT.

This clonotype was found a few times. V gene TRBV27 combines with J gene TRBJ2-1; TRBD2 matches at 8 bases. Germline CDR1 MNHEY, CDR2 SMNVEV (reference sequence). The CDR3 runs 15 residues. After removal of 1 base from V and 8 bases from J, the junction contained 7 bases not matched to a gene. CDR3: CASSLYPGGVYEQFF. DNA of the CDR3: TGTGCCAGCAGTTTATATCCGGGGGGGGTCTATGAGCAGTTCTTC.

In its sample, this clonotype was seen many times. The rearrangement uses TRBV12-3 or TRBV12-4 and TRBJ2-3; D is unclear. V lost 6 bases to trimming and J lost 0 bases, with 13 bases between them. This CDR3 comprises 15 residues. DNA for the CDR3: TGTGCCAGCAGCGGAAATCTCGCTAGCACAGATACGCAGTATTTT. Protein: CASSGNLASTDTQYF.

A few counts support this clonotype. The chain links TRBV5-5 to TRBJ2-5; 15 bases line up with TRBD2. The CDR3 runs to 18 residues. V shed 1 base and J 4 bases; nucleotides not matched to a gene: 8. CDR1 is SGHKS and CDR2 is YYEKEE in the germline V gene (reference sequence). CDR3 in DNA: TGTGCCAGCAGCTTGAGGACTAGCGGGGGGGCCTCCGTAGAGACCCAGTACTTC. Translated, it gives CASSLRTSGGASVETQYF.

The CDR3 protein is CSARGSPVSRGTPFQEQFF. CDR3 DNA sequence: TGCAGTGCTAGAGGTTCCCCGGTTAGCCGGGGGACCCCATTCCAAGAGCAGTTCTTC. This rearrangement joins TRBV20-1 to TRBJ2-1, with a possible D match to TRBD2 (6 bases). CDR3 size: 19 residues. V was cut by 1 base and J by 10 bases, with 32 bases left in between. From germline, CDR1 is DFQATT and CDR2 SNEGSKA (reference sequence).

This clonotype was recorded a few times. The chain recombines TRBV2 with TRBJ1-1; TRBD1 is a possible D gene (5 bases). Germline V lookup: CDR1 SNHLY, CDR2 FYNNEI. Trimming took 5 bases from V and 1 from J, leaving 17 bases between them. The CDR3 extends over 16 amino acids. The CDR3 DNA reads as TGTGCCAGCAGTCAGCTCGGTGCAGGGAAGAACACTGAAGCTTTCTTT. This encodes CASSQLGAGKNTEAFF.

The CDR3: CASSVSSGNTIYF. In nucleotides, the CDR3 is TGTGCCAGCAGCGTTAGCTCTGGAAACACCATATATTTT. The rearrangement joins TRBV9 to TRBJ1-3, with no clear D. Germline V gene data show CDR1 as SGDLS and CDR2 as YYNGEE. Trimming cost V 2 bases and J 0 bases, with 3 bases left between them. CDR3 length: 13 amino acids.